This TCR beta chain was obtained from a study of T cells after yellow fever vaccination (dated by TCRdb to between 2018 and 2021). About the study as a whole: The SMART-Seq v4 Ultra Low Input RNA kit was used to prepare libraries from fractions with low cell numbers. To follow T-cell clones before and after both primary and booster YFV17D yellow fever vaccination, bulk TCR alpha and beta repertoires underwent longitudinal sequencing. The cohort comprised two healthy male donors, one aged 18 to 30 and one aged 30 to 39 years. Blood samples were taken at several timepoints before and after primary and secondary immunization, and bulk PBMC replicates and cell subsets were isolated. Broad study findings and their caveats: A small share of clonotypes occurred in both CD4 and CD8 compartments, likely arising from convergent recombination. The study included only two donors, which limits how far the findings can be generalized. Compared with the primary T-cell response, the secondary T-cell response was weaker but faster, peaking on day 5 rather than day 15. Most clones expanded after primary vaccination were re-detected after the booster (96% of CD4 and approximately 89% of CD8), suggesting broad memory maintenance. Because abundant contaminating clonotypes from the bulk population could be contained in FACS-sorted repertoires, computational filtering was required.

TCR cDNA was made using 5'RACE template switching, a step that added a universal primer site and unique molecular identifiers. Priming of cDNA synthesis was performed from both the TCR alpha and TCR beta constant segments. Libraries were amplified in two PCR steps, with sample barcodes and sequencing adapters added in the second step. Sequencing of the libraries was done on either Illumina HiSeq 2500 (2x100 bp) or NovaSeq (2x150 bp). For the original study's pipeline: MIGEC was used to demultiplex reads and collapse the reads into UMI consensus sequences, and MiXCR was used for V(D)J alignment. Using edgeR on replicate PBMC samples, clonotypes were called vaccine-responding if FDR was below 0.01 and the log2 fold change was above 5 up to day 15. CD4 or CD8 identity was assigned to each bulk clonotype according to whether the clonotype was present at higher abundance in the sequenced CD4 repertoire or the sequenced CD8 repertoire. TCRdb redid the processing of the public reads, applying fastp at Q25 and MiXCR, and retained in-frame beta chains. Identical CDR3 protein sequences are pooled into one entry, listed with their most common genes and DNA. TCRdb, rather than the study authors, made the V and J calls. Present in this sample are some 320,000 distinct CDR3 sequences, more than 8.5% of which were seen just once. The ten largest clones capture more than 15% of the sample.

Details on this clonotype: No antigen is known for it. No much larger clone is present one base from it, and per-base qualities are unavailable.

The treatment or condition label here, explained by the study, means: live attenuated yellow fever vaccine strain. At every blood-draw timepoint, two biological replicates of bulk PBMCs were collected. A standard Ficoll-Paque protocol was used to isolate PBMCs from peripheral blood. RNA was extracted with TriZol from bulk PBMCs, CD4 and CD8 fractions, and dextramer-positive and dextramer-negative fractions. The germline V gene gives CDR1 as SGHRS and CDR2 as YFSETQ. There are 14 amino acids in the CDR3, from cysteine to phenylalanine inclusive. This entry keeps only the CDR3 DNA: 42 bases, framed from base 1. The germline V end is reduced by 0 bases and the J end by 6 bases; junction bases left unmatched: 4.

The receptor was isolated from a man between 18 and 35 years old who received the YFV17D yellow fever vaccine. Sequenced here: PBMCs, sampled on the day of the first yellow fever vaccination. The chain couples TRBV5-1 to TRBJ1-2; TRBD1 agrees with 8 junctional bases. The CDR3 reads as follows: CASSLGTGSHGYTF. The nucleotide sequence is given as TGCGCCAGCAGCTTGGGGACAGGGAGTCATGGCTACACCTTC.